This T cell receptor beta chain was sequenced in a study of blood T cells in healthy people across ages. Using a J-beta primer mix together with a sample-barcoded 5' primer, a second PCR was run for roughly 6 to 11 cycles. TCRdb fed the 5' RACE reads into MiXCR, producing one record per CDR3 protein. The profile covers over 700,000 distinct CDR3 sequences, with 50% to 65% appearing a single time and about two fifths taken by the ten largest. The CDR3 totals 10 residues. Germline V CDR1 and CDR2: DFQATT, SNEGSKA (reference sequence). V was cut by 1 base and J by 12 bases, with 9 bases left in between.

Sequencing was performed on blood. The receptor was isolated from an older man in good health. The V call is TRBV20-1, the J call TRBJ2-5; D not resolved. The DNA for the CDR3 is TGCAGTGCTAGAGTGGCAAGAGAGTACTTC. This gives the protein CSARVAREYF.